Here is one TCR beta chain with its context. The sample belongs to a study of shared clonotypes between healthy human individuals. Study-wide background: Donor composition was a couple of women and a few men, aged 18 to 49. Per donor, CD8 memory used one plate, CD8 naive used two, CD4 memory used three and CD4 naive used three.

Naive CD8 cells, CD45RO-negative and positively selected for CCR7, excluded terminally differentiated effector memory CD45RA+ cells. Assay execution proceeded at the deep level. Some 30,000 T cell genomes, or approximately 190 ng DNA, went into the sorted-subset replicate PCRs. TCRdb keeps only in-frame clones here, not all; method: immunoSEQ multiplex PCR. Found here are about 2.2 million clones, 85% to 95% of them singletons; the top ten hold 1.7%. The germline CDR1 and CDR2 sequences are SGHNT and YENEEA. V dropped 5 bases and J dropped 4; count of bases not matched to a gene: 2. The CDR3 covers 13 residues.

The rearrangement links TRBV11-3 to TRBJ2-3, with TRBD1 matching over 8 bases. What was sequenced was naive CD8+ T cells from PBMCs. This TCR derives from a man younger than 35 in good health. Some clones in this sample may be carry-over from other donors' samples. Here the CDR3 reads CASSRDRSDTQYF. CDR3 DNA sequence: TGTGCCAGCAGCCGGGACAGGTCAGATACGCAGTATTTT.